These T cell receptor beta chains were read from a single sample in a study of regulatory T cells in long-lasting Graves disease. TCRdb recomputed calls from the multiplex PCR reads with MiXCR, one row per CDR3 protein. This sample yields roughly 400,000 distinct CDR3 sequences, of which roughly 20% are seen a single time; less than 25% belongs to the top ten. This sample comprised peripheral blood mononuclear cells (PBMCs), obtained when the disease was refractory, from a patient treated with antithyroid drugs. The receptors stem from a female donor with Graves disease. CDR3s include the opening cysteine and the closing phenylalanine or tryptophan. The D gene is left open where the match is weak. Expanded clones are given a class, and other clones once, few, many or no size at all.

>TRBJ2-7|TRBV20-1|many|.|12
CSARGGPYEQYF
TGCAGTGCTAGGGGAGGCCCCTACGAGCAGTACTTC
>TRBJ2-5|TRBV20-1|few|.|13
CSARDSRGETQYF
TGCAGTGCTCGGGACTCGCGGGGAGAGACCCAGTACTTC
>TRBJ2-5|TRBV4-3|few|.|14
CASSQDYSQETQYF
TGCGCCAGCAGCCAAGATTACAGCCAAGAGACCCAGTACTTC
>TRBJ1-5|TRBV19|few|.|13
CASSMRGNQPQHF
TGTGCCAGTAGTATGCGGGGAAATCAGCCCCAGCATTTT
>TRBJ1-2|TRBV7-9|.|.|11
CASSLAPWNTF
TGTGCCAGCAGCTTGGCCCCCTGGAACACCTTC
>TRBJ2-5|TRBV6-1|many|.|14
CASRHGKGEETQYF
TGTGCCAGCAGACACGGGAAGGGGGAAGAGACCCAGTACTTC
>TRBJ2-2|TRBV10-3|few|TRBD2|14
CAIALAVSTGELFF
TGTGCCATCGCACTAGCGGTATCTACCGGGGAGCTGTTTTTT
>TRBJ2-5|TRBV20-1|.|.|12
CSAIKGQEAQYF
TGCAGTGCTATCAAGGGCCAAGAGGCCCAGTACTTC
>TRBJ2-7|TRBV6-5|many|TRBD2|13
CASSFGLAGEQYF
TGTGCCAGCAGTTTCGGACTAGCCGGCGAGCAGTACTTC
>TRBJ1-2|TRBV2|many|.|13
CASSDGAPGGYTF
TGTGCCAGCAGTGACGGGGCGCCAGGAGGCTACACCTTC
>TRBJ1-1|TRBV19|few|.|14
CASSVWTGNTEAFF
TGTGCCAGTAGTGTATGGACTGGGAACACTGAAGCTTTCTTT
>TRBJ2-4|TRBV24-1|many|.|13
CATSDTTGSIQYF
TGTGCCACCAGTGATACCACAGGGTCCATTCAGTACTTC
>TRBJ2-5|TRBV5-1|few|TRBD2|16
CASSLEPGLASETQYF
TGCGCCAGCAGCTTGGAGCCGGGACTAGCATCAGAGACCCAGTACTTC
>TRBJ1-2|TRBV2|many|.|14
CASSDGQGVYGYTF
TGTGCCAGCAGTGATGGCCAGGGTGTATACGGCTACACCTTC
>TRBJ1-6|TRBV9|.|.|16
CASSEGASSYNSPLHF
TGTGCCAGCAGCGAAGGCGCGAGCTCCTATAATTCACCCCTCCACTTT
>TRBJ1-2|TRBV28|few|.|12
CASRPPPGGYTF
TGTGCCAGCAGACCCCCCCCTGGTGGCTACACCTTC
>TRBJ2-5|TRBV6-1|.|TRBD1|16
CASSPGTGGPSETQYF
TGTGCCAGCAGTCCCGGGACAGGGGGCCCGAGTGAGACCCAGTACTTC
>TRBJ1-5|TRBV20-1|.|.|14
CSAGDSRTNQPQHF
TGCAGTGCGGGGGACTCAAGGACAAATCAGCCCCAGCATTTT
>TRBJ2-5|TRBV28|many|TRBD1|14
CASSLGDRVETQYF
TGTGCCAGCAGCTTAGGCGACAGGGTGGAGACCCAGTACTTC
>TRBJ2-7|TRBV7-8|many|.|15
CASSLAQGLFYEQYF
TGTGCCAGCAGCTTAGCGCAGGGATTATTCTACGAGCAGTACTTC
>TRBJ2-5|TRBV5-5|.|TRBD1|15
CASSSTGVSQETQYF
TGTGCCAGCAGCTCCACAGGGGTCAGCCAAGAGACCCAGTACTTC
>TRBJ2-7|TRBV7-2|few|.|11
CASSIFYEQYF
TGTGCCAGCAGCATTTTTTACGAGCAGTACTTC
>TRBJ2-7|TRBV20-1|.|TRBD2|13
CSGLRGSSYEQYF
TGCAGTGGGCTCCGCGGGAGCTCCTACGAGCAGTACTTC
>TRBJ2-1|TRBV6-1|.|.|16
CASRTSGVLGSNEQFF
TGTGCCAGCAGAACCTCCGGTGTACTAGGATCCAATGAGCAGTTCTTC
>TRBJ1-1|TRBV12-3/TRBV12-4|many|.|15
CASSPVGGASTEAFF
TGTGCCAGCAGTCCCGTTGGCGGGGCCTCCACTGAAGCTTTCTTT
>TRBJ1-6|TRBV28|many|.|17
CASSALNRASYNSPLHF
TGTGCCAGCAGCGCTCTTAACAGGGCCTCCTATAATTCACCCCTCCACTTT